This TCR beta chain emerged from a study of neurological immune-mediated disorders. The cDNA was generated by 5'RACE with 10-nucleotide random UMIs. From the 5' RACE reads, TCRdb called clonotypes with MiXCR, one entry per CDR3 protein. The profile covers about 43,000 distinct CDR3 sequences, with 12% appearing a single time and 1.3% taken by the ten largest. This TCR was recovered from a female donor in good health. Sequenced material: PBMCs.

The CDR3 loop reads CASSVTAGGPQNEQFF. CDR3 DNA sequence: TGTGCCAGCAGTGTTACGGCGGGAGGGCCCCAAAATGAGCAGTTCTTC. The V and J genes are TRBV2 and TRBJ2-1, with TRBD2 matching over 9 bases. Germline CDR1 is SNHLY and CDR2 is FYNNEI. The CDR3 runs 16 residues. Trimming cost V 4 bases and J 7 bases; bases outside gene matches: 11.